These 5 T cell receptor beta chains were sequenced from one sample in a study of shared clonotypes between healthy human individuals. Measured with immunoSEQ multiplex PCR; TCRdb has only the in-frame clones, and not every one. Altogether about 1.5 million clones are present, 95% to 99% being singletons, with the ten largest covering around 0.45%. Sequences were obtained from naive CD4+ T cells sorted from blood. Specified subset: CD45RA+ positively selected. The receptors were gathered from a man aged 25 to 40 in good health.

V and J are TRBV7-2 and TRBJ2-5; TRBD2 matches 14 bases. Losses at the gene ends were 5 bases for V and 1 base for J; bases not matched to a gene: 6. Per germline, CDR1 SGHTA and CDR2 FQGNSA. The CDR3 extends over 17 amino acids. For the CDR3, the DNA is TGTGCCAGCAGCATACGGACTAGCGGGAGGACCCAAGAGACCCAGTACTTC. This encodes CASSIRTSGRTQETQYF.

The DNA for the CDR3 is TGCGCCAGCAGCCCTGACTCGGGACTGGGGCTCCGGGAGCAGTACTTC. Its translation is CASSPDSGLGLREQYF. V usage is TRBV5-1 and J usage is TRBJ2-7, with a possible D match to TRBD2 (6 bases). CDR1 and CDR2 (germline): SGHRS, YFSETQ. V was trimmed by 4 bases and J by 7 bases, leaving 24 bases between them. The CDR3 runs to 16 residues.

The chain employs TRBV7-3 and TRBJ2-1; a weak D match, TRBD1 (6 bases). CDR3 length: 14 residues. Trimming took off 5 bases at V and 6 bases at J, with 14 bases between the two ends. From germline, CDR1 is SGHTA and CDR2 FQGTGA. The CDR3 DNA is TGTGCCAGCAGCCAACTAGGACAGACCAATGAGCAGTTCTTC. Amino acids: CASSQLGQTNEQFF.

This chain joins TRBV5-4 and TRBJ2-5; the D gene is possibly TRBD1 (6 bases). CDR1 is SGHNT, CDR2 YYREEE, per germline (reference sequence). This CDR3 has 15 amino acids. Trimming took off 2 bases at V and 5 bases at J, with 16 bases between the two ends. CDR3 loop: CASSLTGRRSETQYF. DNA for the CDR3: TGTGCCAGCAGCTTAACAGGGCGCAGGAGCGAGACCCAGTACTTC.

The gene calls are TRBV15 and TRBJ1-1; TRBD1 matches at 8 bases. This CDR3 is 16 amino acids long. V gave up 8 bases and J gave up 0 bases; unmatched junction bases: 11. The V gene's germline CDR1 is LNHNV and CDR2 YYDKDF (reference sequence). Here the CDR3 DNA reads TGTGCCACCGGACCAGGGGGCTTTTATATGAACACTGAAGCTTTCTTT. Encoded protein: CATGPGGFYMNTEAFF.